Only a few counts were recorded for the clone carrying this TCR beta chain. Its antigen remains unknown. The data are from a study of cytomegalovirus exposure and HLA in healthy donors. Study information: Some 91 million unique TCRs from HLA-typed donors were held in an early release of data.

The PCR was carried out with 60 Vbeta primers and 13 Jbeta primers. The repertoire was sequenced with immunoSEQ multiplex PCR; TCRdb's copy has only in-frame clones and lacks some. The repertoire has fewer than 200,000 clones, 75% to 85% of them found once; the top ten carry around 1.2%. The CDR3 is made up of 15 amino acids. CDR1 SGHNT and CDR2 YYREEE come from the germline V gene (reference sequence). V was trimmed by 4 bases and J by 8 bases, leaving 18 bases between them. General study points: It emerged from a later analysis that several of the most significant clusters appeared to be linked to common viral pathogens.

This TCR derives from a girl aged 2 to 9 in good health and CMV-seropositive. Sequencing input: PBMCs. The chain employs TRBV5-4 and TRBJ1-4; the D gene is possibly TRBD1 (6 bases). The CDR3 coding sequence is TGTGCCAGCAGCGTCCAACAGGGTAAAGGCGAAAAACTGTTTTTT. This gives the protein CASSVQQGKGEKLFF.